This T cell receptor beta chain stems from a study of control samples from healthy donors and cancer patients. The CDR3 consists of 14 residues. Germline CDR1 and CDR2: ENHRY and SYGVKD. Trimming left V 3 bases short and J 3 bases short, with 11 bases between. Clones were sequenced by immunoSEQ multiplex PCR, and TCRdb holds only the in-frame ones, with some missing. The profile shows roughly 70,000 clones, under 90% of them singletons. The chain uses TRBV10-3 and TRBJ1-1, with TRBD1 as a possible D gene (5 bases). The origin of this receptor is a man aged 45-65 years in good health. The sample was blood. The CDR3 sequence is CAISERPRDTEAFF. The CDR3 DNA is TGTGCCATCAGTGAACGACCCAGGGACACTGAAGCTTTCTTT.